This T cell receptor (beta chain) came from a study of blood T cell repertoires in COVID-19. Study background: PBMCs, B-cell-depleted T cells, or T cells provided the cDNA or gDNA that made up the material.

As handled by the study authors: Using reference gene primer amplification, nucleated cell counts were estimated. Assay used: immunoSEQ multiplex PCR; TCRdb lists only in-frame clones, some missing. V and J calls and clone size come straight from that table; D and trimming were deduced from the DNA. The table lists about 220,000 clones, 90% of them singletons. The ends were cut back, 2 bases at V and 2 bases at J, with 10 bases in the middle. Per germline, CDR1 SEHNR and CDR2 FQNEAQ (reference sequence). This CDR3 has 15 residues. In terms of age and location, participants ranged from roughly 18 to 95 years and lived in approximately 26 US areas. Participants reported their clinical history, and cohort assignment relied on those reports.

V usage is TRBV7-9 and J usage is TRBJ2-1; D remains unclear. This sequence was found in a man younger than 40 who had been exposed to COVID-19. Sequencing was done on a sample of PBMCs or T cells enriched from blood (not recorded which). CDR3 DNA: TGTGCCAGCAGCTTACTAACTACCCCCTACAATGAGCAGTTCTTC. This codes for CASSLLTTPYNEQFF.